One sample yielded the 22 T cell receptor beta chains listed below, sequenced in a study of T cell clonality in common variable immunodeficiency. Clones were sequenced by immunoSEQ multiplex PCR, and TCRdb holds only the in-frame ones, with some missing. The sample contains tens of thousands of clones, none of them singletons. Source material: peripheral blood mononuclear cells. Receptor source: a person between 18 and 75 years old in good health.

This clone was recorded at least ten times. The CDR3 here is CASSPRQGNTGELFF. The CDR3 DNA, read in part, is TGTGCCAGCTCACCACGGCAGGGTAACACCGGGGAG. V and J are TRBV18 and TRBJ2-2, with D possibly being TRBD1 (5 bases). The CDR3 goes on 3 residues after the read ends, and that part is filled in from the germline J gene. Germline CDR1 reads KGHSH; CDR2 reads LQKENI. Trimming took 1 base from V and 2 from J, leaving 8 bases between them. The CDR3 contains 15 residues.

There are many counts of this clone. At one end, the junction sequence differs from germline, possibly due to a read error. Coverage ceases 3 residues before the CDR3 finishes, and the germline J gene fills in the end. V is TRBV4-2 and J is TRBJ1-3; unclear D gene. Germline V gene lookup returns CDR1 LGHNA and CDR2 YNFKEQ. The CDR3 totals 15 residues. The covered CDR3 bases are TGCGCCAGCAGCCAAGATCTGGCGGGAGGAAACACC. Translated, it gives CASSQDLAGGNT. The complete CDR3 sequence is CASSQDLAGGNTIYF.

This clone has a count of ten or more. The CDR3 extends 3 residues past the end of the read, so its final part is completed from the germline J gene. The genes are TRBV19 and TRBJ1-1, with a possible D match to TRBD1 (5 bases). V shed 8 bases and J shed 3 bases, with 13 bases lying between them. Looked up from germline, CDR1 is LNHDA and CDR2 is SQIVND (reference sequence). This CDR3 comprises 13 residues. The covered CDR3 bases are TGTGCCAGTCGTTTGGGAGGGGACACTGAA. Translated, it gives CASRLGGDTE. The CDR3 in its entirety is CASRLGGDTEAFF.

This clone was picked up many times. The read terminates 3 residues before the CDR3 end, so the remaining end is supplied by the germline J gene. This chain uses TRBV30 with TRBJ2-3, with D perhaps TRBD1 (6 bases). The CDR3 has 12 amino acids. Trimming removed 8 bases from V and 1 base from J, with 10 bases in between. Germline values: CDR1 GTSNPN, CDR2 SVGIG (reference sequence). Incomplete CDR3 DNA: TGTGCCGGACGACAGGGCACAGATACG. Translating gives CAGRQGTDT. The whole CDR3 region reads CAGRQGTDTQYF.

This clone was seen repeatedly, ten times or more. Here the CDR3 reads CASSQTRGPGEQYF. The DNA read from the CDR3 is TGTGCCAGCAGCCAAACCAGGGGCCCGGGCGAG. V gene TRBV14 combines with J gene TRBJ2-7, with D possibly being TRBD1 (6 bases). The read finishes 3 residues shy of the CDR3 end, and the germline J gene is used to complete it. The V gene's germline CDR1 is SGHDN and CDR2 FVKESK. This CDR3 region has 14 residues. V lost 2 bases to trimming and J lost 6 bases, with 14 bases between them.

This clone was seen repeatedly, ten times or more. The DNA ends 3 residues before the CDR3 does, and the rest of the CDR3 is filled in from the germline J gene. This chain uses TRBV20-1 with TRBJ1-2; tentative D call: TRBD1 (5 bases). The CDR3 consists of 16 residues. Germline loops: CDR1 DFQATT, CDR2 SNEGSKA (reference sequence). V was pared by 2 bases and J by 6 bases, with 22 bases between. CDR3 sequence: CSARNPAGTSKNGYTF. The CDR3 DNA, read in part, is TGCAGTGCTAGAAACCCTGCCGGGACTTCAAAAAATGGC.

This clone was seen at least ten times. CDR3 protein: CASTGEGVTYNEQFF. The CDR3 DNA, read in part, is TGTGCCAGTACGGGCGAGGGGGTCACCTACAATGAG. The genes are TRBV19 and TRBJ2-1, with D perhaps matching TRBD1 (6 bases). Sequencing ends 3 residues short of the CDR3 end; the germline J gene provides the rest. This CDR3 comprises 15 residues. Trimming pared 7 bases from V and 2 bases from J, leaving 15 bases between. Germline V CDR1 and CDR2: LNHDA, SQIVND (reference sequence).

This clone was picked up many times. CDR3 bases read: TGTGCCAGCAGCTCGGGACACATGAGGGACACTGAA. Amino acids: CASSSGHMRDTE. The full-length CDR3 reads as CASSSGHMRDTEAFF. The V and J genes are TRBV11-3 and TRBJ1-1; D is possibly TRBD1 (6 bases). The read halts 3 residues ahead of the CDR3 end, with the missing end drawn from the germline J gene. Germline CDR1 SGHNT, CDR2 YENEEA. Trimming took 4 bases from V and 3 from J, leaving 15 bases between them. CDR3 length: 15 amino acids.

This clone was detected many times. Sequencing ends 3 residues short of the CDR3 end; the germline J gene provides the rest. This chain joins TRBV20-1 and TRBJ2-2; 15 bases line up with TRBD2. CDR3 size: 16 residues. V dropped 3 bases and J dropped 4; count of bases not matched to a gene: 3. CDR1 DFQATT and CDR2 SNEGSKA come from the germline V gene (reference sequence). CDR3 region: CSAREGLAGGTGELFF. The part of the CDR3 DNA that was read is TGCAGTGCTAGGGAGGGACTAGCGGGAGGCACCGGGGAG.

This clone occurred many times. The read terminates 3 residues ahead of where the CDR3 ends, so the germline J gene completes it. The rearrangement joins TRBV18 to TRBJ2-7; 7 positions agree with TRBD1. Unmatched junction bases numbered 10, after V lost 5 bases and J lost 3 bases. The CDR3 spans 15 residues. CDR1 is KGHSH and CDR2 is LQKENI in the germline V gene. The CDR3: CASSSAQTGHYEQYF. The covered CDR3 bases are TGTGCCAGCTCATCGGCCCAGACAGGGCACTACGAG.

This clone was found many times. Read data end 3 residues before the CDR3 end; the end is taken from the germline J gene. The V call is TRBV9, the J call TRBJ1-6, with 8 bases lining up with TRBD1. Germline CDR1 is SGDLS and CDR2 is YYNGEE. V gave up 3 bases and J gave up 9 bases; unmatched junction bases: 8. The CDR3 is 15 amino acids. The part of the CDR3 DNA that was read is TGTGCCAGCAGCGCAGGACAGGGTTTGGGTTCACCC. This gives the protein CASSAGQGLGSP. The full CDR3 protein reads CASSAGQGLGSPLHF.

This clone was recorded many times. Read data end 3 residues before the CDR3 end; the end is taken from the germline J gene. This chain uses TRBV29-1 with TRBJ1-5; D is undetermined. CDR3 length: 13 residues. Trimming removed 6 bases at V and 5 bases at J, with 14 bases between. The germline gives CDR1 SQVTM, CDR2 ANQGSEA. The sequenced part of the CDR3 DNA is TGCAGCGTGGTTACAGAAATCGATCAGCCC. Translated: CSVVTEIDQP. In full, the CDR3 reads CSVVTEIDQPQHF.

This clone was counted at least ten times. The sequence runs out 3 residues before the end of the CDR3; the remainder is reconstructed from the germline J gene. V usage is TRBV7-2 and J usage is TRBJ1-1; D ambiguous. The CDR3 is 12 residues long. Germline CDR1 reads SGHTA; CDR2 reads FQGNSA. Trimming removed 6 bases from V and 1 base from J, with 6 bases in between. CDR3 DNA (partial): TGTGCCAGCAGTCAAAAGAACACTGAA. It codes for CASSQKNTE. The full-length CDR3 reads as CASSQKNTEAFF.

Ten or more counts support this clone. The read terminates 3 residues before the CDR3 end, so the remaining end is supplied by the germline J gene. The V and J genes are TRBV5-1 and TRBJ2-2, with D possibly being TRBD1 (6 bases). Germline V gene sequence: CDR1 SGHRS, CDR2 YFSETQ. With 4 bases removed from V and 3 bases from J, the gap between germline ends came to 13 bases. This CDR3 region has 15 residues. The sequenced part of the CDR3 DNA is TGCGCCAGCAGCAACCGGGACACCTACACCGGGGAG. Its translation is CASSNRDTYTGE. The whole CDR3 reads CASSNRDTYTGELFF.

At least ten counts were recorded for this clone. The missing CDR3 end, 3 residues past where the read stops, is filled in from the germline J gene. The rearrangement uses TRBV28 and TRBJ2-5, with a tentative D call TRBD1 (6 bases). CDR3 length: 16 amino acids. CDR1 MDHEN and CDR2 SYDVKM come from the germline V gene. Trimming shortened V by 6 bases and J by 2 bases, and 19 bases separated the two germline ends. Here the CDR3 reads CASRDRTAYPQETQYF. CDR3 bases read: TGTGCCAGCAGAGACAGGACCGCGTACCCGCAAGAGACC.

At least ten counts were recorded for this clone. Coverage ceases 3 residues before the CDR3 finishes, and the germline J gene fills in the end. V and J are TRBV5-1 and TRBJ2-7; D not resolved. This CDR3 is built from 15 residues. The germline CDR1 and CDR2 sequences are SGHRS and YFSETQ. V lost 0 bases and J 2 bases, leaving 12 bases between the germline ends. CDR3 DNA (partial): TGCGCCAGCAGCTTGGGCCGGAGCGCTCCCTACGAG. Amino acid sequence: CASSLGRSAPYE. The complete CDR3 reads CASSLGRSAPYEQYF.

In its sample, this clone was seen many times. The read finishes 3 residues shy of the CDR3 end, and the germline J gene is used to complete it. The chain couples TRBV19 to TRBJ2-7; 7 bases map to TRBD2. CDR3 length equals 14 residues. The V segment lost 6 bases and the J segment 0 bases; nucleotides outside the gene matches: 5. Germline V gene sequence: CDR1 LNHDA, CDR2 SQIVND (reference sequence). The sequenced part of the CDR3 DNA is TGTGCCAGTAGGGCTAGCGGAACCTCCTACGAG. Its protein is CASRASGTSYE. The full CDR3 protein reads CASRASGTSYEQYF.

This clone was detected many times. From the germline J gene comes the end of the CDR3, since the read stops 3 residues before it. The chain has TRBV13 and TRBJ2-3; D is uncertain. Germline loops: CDR1 PRHDT, CDR2 FYEKMQ (reference sequence). The CDR3 has 14 amino acids. Deletions cut 5 bases from V and 4 bases from J, with 13 bases between. CDR3 DNA, as far as it was read: TGTGCCAGCAGCCCCCCTCAGGTGGCAGATACG. Amino acid sequence: CASSPPQVADT. The whole CDR3 is CASSPPQVADTQYF.

This clone was seen at least ten times. The read comes to an end 3 residues before the CDR3 does, leaving the germline J gene to fill in the end. This chain connects TRBV20-1 to TRBJ1-6; D may be TRBD1 (5 bases). Germline V gene sequence: CDR1 DFQATT, CDR2 SNEGSKA (reference sequence). There are 15 residues in the CDR3. The germline V and J ends were trimmed by 1 base and 10 bases, with 17 bases remaining between them. CDR3: CSARGGDLSWSPLHF. The part of the CDR3 DNA that was read is TGCAGTGCTAGAGGCGGGGACCTCTCTTGGTCACCC.

This clone was seen ten or more times. The CDR3 end falls 3 residues outside the read, so it is completed with the germline J gene. The chain has TRBV9 and TRBJ2-1; D ambiguous. There are 16 residues in the CDR3. Germline CDR1 is SGDLS and CDR2 is YYNGEE. Trimming cost V 0 bases and J 0 bases, with 10 bases left between them. Here the CDR3 reads CASSVVPVSSYNEQFF. The CDR3 bases that were read are TGTGCCAGCAGCGTAGTGCCGGTGAGCTCCTACAATGAG.

Details on this clone: The read comes to an end 3 residues before the CDR3 does, leaving the germline J gene to fill in the end. The chain links TRBV5-1 to TRBJ2-7; 11 bases fit TRBD2. Per germline, CDR1 SGHRS and CDR2 YFSETQ. This CDR3 comprises 14 residues. The V and J ends lost 4 bases and 5 bases, in that order; junction bases with no gene match: 5. CDR3 DNA (partial): TGCGCCAGCAGCGTACTAGCGGGGGACAACGAG. It codes for CASSVLAGDNE. The entire CDR3 protein is CASSVLAGDNEQYF.

This clone was detected many times. The CDR3 goes on 3 residues after the read ends, and that part is filled in from the germline J gene. The V call is TRBV2, the J call TRBJ2-7, with D perhaps assigned TRBD1 or TRBD2 (5 bases each). The CDR3 is 14 amino acids. The V gene lost 2 bases and the J gene lost 3 bases, with 11 bases spanning the gap. Germline CDR1 SNHLY, CDR2 FYNNEI. CDR3 protein: CASSEQGEIYEQYF. The sequenced CDR3 bases are TGTGCCAGCAGTGAACAGGGAGAGATCTACGAG.